This TCR beta chain comes out of a study of T cells in Graves' hyperthyroidism and ophthalmopathy. Germline-derived CDR1 and CDR2 are KGHDR and SFDVKD. This CDR3 contains 12 residues. V was pared by 7 bases and J by 6 bases, with 8 bases between. This clonotype was recorded many times. TCR beta CDR3 region amplification was performed from RNA transcripts. Initially, a first-round RT-PCR of the TCR CDR3 employed the HTBI primer set. TCRdb independently ran MiXCR on the multiplex PCR reads; one entry per CDR3 protein. The sample shows approximately 630,000 distinct CDR3 sequences, under 20% of them seen only once.

The TCR comes from a woman in her thirties with Graves' hyperthyroidism. The material sequenced was blood. This chain links TRBV24-1 with TRBJ2-2, with D possibly TRBD2 on 5 matching bases. Written as DNA, the CDR3 is TGTGCCACCAGCGGGGATTCCGGGGAGCTGTTTTTT. Translation: CATSGDSGELFF.